The T cell receptor beta chain under discussion was sequenced for a study of OX40 agonist ivuxolimab in advanced cancers. CDR3 size: 14 residues. CDR1 and CDR2 from the germline V gene are MRHNA and SNTAGT. The ends were cut back, 3 bases at V and 5 bases at J, with 11 bases in the middle. Measured with immunoSEQ multiplex PCR; TCRdb has only the in-frame clones, and not every one. The table has tens of thousands of clones, about four fifths seen once. Specimen: CD4+ or CD8+ T cells sorted from blood, collected in a trial of the OX40 agonist ivuxolimab. This sequence joins TRBV6-4 and TRBJ1-5; D gene ambiguous. The clonotype was recovered from an adult with an advanced solid tumor such as melanoma, head and neck, liver or kidney cancer. CDR3 protein: CASSERVWDQPQHF. CDR3 nucleotide sequence: TGTGCCAGCAGTGAGAGGGTTTGGGATCAGCCCCAGCATTTT.